Following are 30 T cell receptor beta chains from one sample sequenced in a study of breast tumors, draining lymph nodes, adjacent tissues. TCRdb re-called the multiplex PCR reads through MiXCR, storing one row per CDR3 protein. This sample has about 120,000 distinct CDR3 sequences, with around 20% found just once. Breast cancer patients provided tissue from their axillary draining lymph nodes. Sequencing was carried out using axillary lymph node tissue. All receptors come from a female donor with breast cancer. Some clones in this sample may be carry-over from other donors' samples.

As for this clonotype: Since a much larger clone is just one base distant, this may be a read error. This chain links TRBV29-1 with TRBJ2-5, with 7 bases matching TRBD2. CDR1 and CDR2 (germline): SQVTM, ANQGSEA. The CDR3 totals 13 residues. CDR3 loop: CSVSGLGAEAQYF. The CDR3 DNA reads as TGCAGCGTTTCCGGACTAGGGGCAGAGGCCCAGTACTTC.

Points on this clonotype: This sequence may be a read error, since a much larger clone differs from it by one base. The genes are TRBV28 and TRBJ2-7, with D unresolved. The CDR3 spans 11 residues. Trimming took off 5 bases at V and 2 bases at J, with 4 bases between the two ends. The germline CDR1 and CDR2 sequences are MDHEN and SYDVKM. CDR3 DNA: TGTGCCAGCAGTACCCCCTACGAGCAGTACTTC. Its translation: CASSTPYEQYF.

This clonotype occurred many times. The V and J genes are TRBV19 and TRBJ2-7; tentative D call: TRBD1 (5 bases). CDR3 length: 15 amino acids. Germline CDR1 LNHDA, CDR2 SQIVND (reference sequence). Trimming took off 3 bases at V and 2 bases at J, with 14 bases between the two ends. The CDR3 sequence is CASSIGHLTPYEQYF. CDR3 DNA: TGTGCCAGTAGTATTGGACACCTGACCCCCTACGAGCAGTACTTC.

In its sample, this clonotype was seen many times. This chain links TRBV9 with TRBJ2-1; TRBD2 aligns across 13 bases. The CDR3 length is 17 residues. With 4 bases clipped from V and 7 bases from J, the junction kept 11 bases outside the gene matches. CDR1 SGDLS and CDR2 YYNGEE come from the germline V gene. In nucleotides, the CDR3 is TGTGCCAGCAGCCCCCGACTAGCGGGAGGACTCTTAAATGAGCAGTTCTTC. This gives the protein CASSPRLAGGLLNEQFF. Full variable domain (missing parts from reference TRBV9 and TRBJ2-1): DSGVTQTPKHLITATGQRVTLRCSPRSGDLSVYWYQQSLDQGLQFLIQYYNGEERAKGNILERFSAQQFPDLHSELNLSSLELGDSALYFCASSPRLAGGLLNEQFFGPGTRLTVL.

Worth noting for this clonotype: A read error may explain this, as a much larger clone is one base away. The chain recombines TRBV5-1 with TRBJ2-1; perhaps TRBD2 as D (7 bases). The CDR3 sequence is 17 residues long. CDR1 SGHRS and CDR2 YFSETQ come from the germline V gene. Trimming took 4 bases from V and 2 from J, leaving 19 bases between them. CDR3 DNA: TGCGCCAGCAGCCCAACCGTCGGAGGGGGGGCCTACAATGAGCAGTTCTTC. Protein product: CASSPTVGGGAYNEQFF.

Concerning this clonotype itself: Here the CDR3 omits its conserved ending phenylalanine or tryptophan, so a read error is the likely source. CDR3 coding DNA: TGTGCCAGCAGCCAATTCTGGAGGGGCCAAGTGACCCAGTACCTC. This translates into CASSQFWRGQVTQYL. The V gene is TRBV7-3, the J gene TRBJ2-5; TRBD2 is a possible D gene (6 bases). Germline values: CDR1 SGHTA, CDR2 FQGTGA. The CDR3 sequence is 15 residues long.

This rearrangement joins TRBV29-1 to TRBJ1-3; no definite D call. V was pared by 1 base and J by 2 bases, with 6 bases between. Looked up from germline, CDR1 is SQVTM and CDR2 is ANQGSEA. This CDR3 comprises 13 residues. The CDR3 spells CSVEGSAGNTIYF. The CDR3 DNA follows: TGCAGCGTTGAAGGGAGTGCTGGAAACACCATATATTTT.

In its sample, this clonotype was seen many times. V and J are TRBV15 and TRBJ2-1, with 8 bases aligning to TRBD1. Germline V CDR1 and CDR2: LNHNV, YYDKDF (reference sequence). V lost 3 bases to trimming and J lost 4 bases; unmatched junction nucleotides: 8. The CDR3 length is 16 residues. In DNA form, the CDR3 reads TGTGCCACCAGCAGCATCATGACAGGGGTATACAATGAGCAGTTCTTC. This encodes CATSSIMTGVYNEQFF. The full variable domain, rest sourced from reference TRBV15 and TRBJ2-1, is DAMVIQNPRYQVTQFGKPVTLSCSQTLNHNVMYWYQQKSSQAPKLLFHYYDKDFNNEADTPDNFQSRRPNTSFCFLDIRSPGLGDTAMYLCATSSIMTGVYNEQFFGPGTRLTVL.

This clonotype was observed many times. The chain links TRBV5-1 to TRBJ2-2; D unresolved. The germline V gene has CDR1 SGHRS and CDR2 YFSETQ. The V end was cut by 0 bases, the J end by 5 bases, with 8 bases between. The CDR3 is 14 amino acids. The CDR3 here is CASSLDYGTGELFF. CDR3 in DNA: TGCGCCAGCAGCTTGGATTACGGAACCGGGGAGCTGTTTTTT.

The table lists this clonotype with many counts. This chain joins TRBV3-1 and TRBJ2-7; 7 bases map to TRBD2. With V trimmed by 1 base and J by 6 bases, 3 bases remained unmatched. The CDR3 covers 13 residues. CDR1 and CDR2 (germline): LGHDT, YNNKEL (reference sequence). The CDR3 region has the DNA TGTGCCAGCAGCCAAGCGGGGGGTGTCGAGCAGTACTTC. Translated, it gives CASSQAGGVEQYF.

This clonotype turned up a few times. The chain recombines TRBV15 with TRBJ2-4; TRBD1 might be the D (6 bases). The V and J ends lost 3 bases and 1 base respectively, with 13 bases between them. The CDR3 spans 16 residues. CDR1 and CDR2 (germline): LNHNV, YYDKDF (reference sequence). Written as DNA, the CDR3 is TGTGCCACCAGCAGCAGATACAGGGTTGCCAAAAACATTCAGTACTTC. Protein sequence: CATSSRYRVAKNIQYF.

This clonotype was recorded many times. For the CDR3, the DNA is TGTGCCAGCTCACTACAGGGGGCAGGTGGCTACACCTTC. It specifies CASSLQGAGGYTF. The chain carries TRBV18 and TRBJ1-2; TRBD1 aligns across 9 bases. The germline CDR1 and CDR2 sequences are KGHSH and LQKENI. The CDR3 runs 13 residues. The V gene end was trimmed by 4 bases and the J gene end by 7 bases; junction bases not matched to a gene: 4.

This clonotype was recorded at least ten times. The chain employs TRBV20-1 and TRBJ2-7, with TRBD1 identical over 9 bases. V lost 6 bases and J lost 4; bases outside the gene matches: 7. Per the germline V gene, CDR1 is DFQATT and CDR2 is SNEGSKA (reference sequence). The CDR3 is 13 amino acids. The CDR3 DNA is TGCAGTGCCCCCGGGACAGGGCTTTACGAGCAGTACTTC. Residues: CSAPGTGLYEQYF.

This clonotype was seen many times. This chain uses TRBV7-3 with TRBJ2-5, with D possibly TRBD2 on 6 matching bases. CDR1 SGHTA and CDR2 FQGTGA come from the germline V gene. V was pared by 2 bases and J by 5 bases, with 9 bases between. CDR3 size: 13 residues. Written as DNA, the CDR3 is TGTGCCAGCAGCTTAGGGAGGTCGGAGACCCAGTACTTC. Its translation is CASSLGRSETQYF.

This clonotype was counted at least ten times. The CDR3, as DNA: TGCAGCGTAGCAAAGCGGGGGAAGGCGTACAATGAGCAGTTCTTC. It is translated as CSVAKRGKAYNEQFF. The J gene is TRBJ2-1, the V gene TRBV29-1, with 8 bases matching TRBD2. The CDR3 sequence is 15 residues long. With 6 bases clipped from V and 4 bases from J, the junction kept 11 bases outside the gene matches. Germline V gives CDR1 SQVTM, CDR2 ANQGSEA.

This clonotype has a count of ten or more. J is TRBJ2-7 and V is TRBV30; perhaps TRBD1 as D (7 bases). CDR1 and CDR2 from the germline V gene are GTSNPN and SVGIG (reference sequence). Trimming removed 4 bases at V and 4 bases at J, with 14 bases between. The CDR3 length is 13 residues. The CDR3 sequence: CAWKGPGGYEQYF. CDR3 nucleotides: TGTGCCTGGAAAGGGCCAGGGGGGTACGAGCAGTACTTC.

There are many counts of this clonotype. The chain combines TRBV9 with TRBJ2-2, with 9 bases matching TRBD1. The length of the CDR3 is 14 residues. V lost 4 bases and J lost 8; bases outside the gene matches: 6. Germline CDR1 SGDLS, CDR2 YYNGEE. In DNA form, the CDR3 reads TGTGCCAGCAGCTCCACAGGGGGCGTAGGGGAGCTGTTTTTT. Protein sequence: CASSSTGGVGELFF.

Turning to this clonotype: A much larger clone is a single base away; this may be a read error. V gene TRBV3-1 combines with J gene TRBJ2-1; D may be TRBD1 (6 bases). V lost 7 bases to trimming and J lost 8 bases, with 12 bases between them. Germline lookup yields CDR1 LGHDT and CDR2 YNNKEL (reference sequence). This CDR3 contains 12 residues. The CDR3 DNA sequence: TGTGCCAGCACTGGCAGGGGTCATGAGCAGTTCTTC. Residues: CASTGRGHEQFF.

This clonotype was recorded many times. The chain links TRBV29-1 to TRBJ1-3, with no clear D. The CDR3 contains 11 residues. CDR1 is SQVTM, CDR2 ANQGSEA, per germline. Trimming took off 3 bases at V and 9 bases at J, with 9 bases between the two ends. This chain's CDR3 is CSVDLEGTIYF. The CDR3 DNA reads TGCAGCGTTGATTTGGAGGGCACCATATATTTT.

This clonotype has at least ten counts. The V and J genes are TRBV20-1 and TRBJ2-7; TRBD2 matches at 13 bases. In germline, CDR1 is DFQATT, CDR2 SNEGSKA (reference sequence). The CDR3 loop spans 14 amino acids. CDR3 in amino acids: CRAGLAGASYEQYF. DNA for the CDR3: TGCAGGGCCGGACTAGCGGGGGCCTCCTACGAGCAGTACTTC.

This clonotype was seen more than once but under ten times. This chain uses TRBV12-5 with TRBJ1-2; no clear D gene. The V gene's germline CDR1 is LGHNT and CDR2 FRNRAP. The CDR3 has 12 amino acids. Trimming removed 6 bases at V and 1 base at J, with 6 bases between. CDR3 DNA sequence: TGTGCTAGTGGACAGAGTAACTATGGCTACACCTTC. This codes for CASGQSNYGYTF.

The chain carries TRBV3-1 and TRBJ2-3, with 11 bases that match TRBD2. Germline CDR1 is LGHDT and CDR2 is YNNKEL (reference sequence). The CDR3 loop spans 16 amino acids. The trim removed 5 bases at V and 6 bases at J, leaving 10 bases unmatched. The CDR3 spells CASSSSGRIDGDTQYF. In nucleotides, the CDR3 is TGTGCCAGCAGCTCTAGCGGGAGGATAGACGGTGATACGCAGTATTTT.

This clonotype was picked up many times. The chain is built from TRBV28 and TRBJ2-7, with D possibly being TRBD2 (6 bases). V shed 5 bases and J shed 4 bases, with 6 bases lying between them. CDR1 is MDHEN and CDR2 is SYDVKM in the germline V gene. The CDR3 is 11 residues long. The CDR3 bases are TGTGCCAGCAGTGGGACTTACGAGCAGTACTTC. It encodes CASSGTYEQYF.

The chain uses TRBV6-1 and TRBJ1-4; maybe TRBD1 (6 bases). CDR1 and CDR2 (germline): MNHNS, SASEGT. CDR3 length equals 12 residues. The V gene lost 5 bases and the J gene lost 9 bases, with 10 bases spanning the gap. CDR3: CASSKQGKKLFF. The DNA for the CDR3 is TGTGCCAGCAGTAAACAGGGTAAAAAACTGTTTTTT.

In the case of this clonotype: Given a much more abundant clone one base away, this may be a read error. V and J are TRBV3-1 and TRBJ1-4; the D is unclear. The V end was cut by 5 bases, the J end by 6 bases, with 10 bases between. This CDR3 has 13 amino acids. CDR1 is LGHDT, CDR2 YNNKEL, per germline (reference sequence). CDR3 in amino acids: CASSETSDEKLFF. Written as DNA, the CDR3 is TGTGCCAGCAGCGAGACCTCCGATGAAAAACTGTTTTTT.

This clonotype was recorded many times. In DNA, the CDR3 is TGTGCCACCAGCAGAGATCTCGGGGTCGGAGATACGCAGTATTTT. Its translation is CATSRDLGVGDTQYF. The genes are TRBV15 and TRBJ2-3; weak D call: TRBD2 (5 bases). Trimming pared 0 bases from V and 5 bases from J, leaving 12 bases between. The germline V gene encodes CDR1 LNHNV and CDR2 YYDKDF (reference sequence). The CDR3 runs 15 residues.

This clonotype was seen ten or more times. The chain is built from TRBV12-3 or TRBV12-4 and TRBJ2-5, with a possible D match to TRBD2 (6 bases). This CDR3 is 13 amino acids long. Trimming removed 7 bases at V and 2 bases at J, with 11 bases between. This chain's CDR3 is CASKLGTQETQYF. Written as DNA, the CDR3 is TGTGCCAGCAAATTGGGGACTCAAGAGACCCAGTACTTC.

This clonotype was seen at least ten times. This chain joins TRBV10-3 and TRBJ2-5; 11 nucleotides agree with TRBD2. V gave up 7 bases and J gave up 5 bases; unmatched junction bases: 6. The CDR3 extends over 14 amino acids. Germline V gene sequence: CDR1 ENHRY, CDR2 SYGVKD. The DNA of the CDR3 is TGTGCCATCAATAGCGGGGGGGCGGGGGAGACCCAGTACTTC. This sequence encodes CAINSGGAGETQYF.

This rearrangement joins TRBV12-1 to TRBJ2-5; the table's D call, TRBD1, has no DNA check behind it. TRBV12-1 is a pseudogene segment. CDR3 length equals 13 residues. CDR3 bases: TGTGCCAGCAGCTTTTACAGGGAAGAGACCCAGTACTTC. This sequence encodes CASSFYREETQYF.

As regards this clonotype: A much larger clone is a single base away; this may be a read error. The conserved phenylalanine or tryptophan is not found at the CDR3 terminus, so this likely reflects a read error. The rearrangement joins TRBV5-1 to TRBJ1-5; no clear D. From germline, CDR1 is SGHRS and CDR2 YFSETQ. This CDR3 comprises 13 residues. With 4 bases removed from V and 5 bases from J, the gap between germline ends came to 10 bases. CDR3 sequence reads: CASSAGMDQPQHL. CDR3 bases: TGCGCCAGCAGCGCCGGGATGGATCAGCCCCAGCATCTT.